Listed below are T cell receptor beta chains from one sample, sequenced in a study of T-cell memory formation after mild COVID-19. MiXCR, run by TCRdb on the 5' RACE reads, gives a single entry per CDR3 protein. The table lists roughly 350,000 distinct CDR3 sequences, approximately 27% of them singletons. Sequencing input: PBMCs or a T cell subset sorted from them (not recorded which). The receptors come from an adult woman who had mild COVID-19 (a few samples of this study predate the infection). Cell type and time point are not known. Both conserved end residues are part of each CDR3. The order of the fields is J gene, clone size, V gene, D gene, CDR3 DNA, CDR3 protein. A D gene is named only where the DNA matches it firmly. The size entry is marked missing in some rows and otherwise reads once, few, many or a size class.

TRBJ2-7	-	TRBV10-3	-	TGTGCCATCAGTCTAGCAGTAGACGAGCAGTACTTC	CAISLAVDEQYF
TRBJ1-2	-	TRBV6-2/TRBV6-3	-	TGTGCCAGCGCATGGGCAGGCAACTATGGCTACACCTTC	CASAWAGNYGYTF
TRBJ2-3	-	TRBV7-6	-	TGTGCCAGCAGCTTAGTAGGTCCCACAGATACGCAGTATTTT	CASSLVGPTDTQYF
TRBJ2-5	few	TRBV7-9	-	TGTGCCAGCAGCCACCGACCAGAGACCCAGTACTTC	CASSHRPETQYF
TRBJ2-2	-	TRBV25-1	TRBD1	TGTGCCAGAAGTGACCAGGACAGGGGGGACACCGGGGAGCTGTTTTTT	CARSDQDRGDTGELFF
TRBJ2-1	-	TRBV5-5	TRBD2	TGTGCCAGCAGCTTGCAGCGGGGCACCTACAATGAGCAGTTCTTC	CASSLQRGTYNEQFF
TRBJ2-1	few	TRBV9	TRBD2	TGTGCCAGCAGCCCCGATATCGGGACTAGCGGACTAGAGCAGTTCTTC	CASSPDIGTSGLEQFF
TRBJ1-1	-	TRBV27	-	TGTGCCAGCAGGTTGAATTTTGGAGGGGACACTGAAGCTTTCTTT	CASRLNFGGDTEAFF
TRBJ2-6	-	TRBV29-1	-	TGCAGCGTTCAGGTTTCTGGGGCCAACGTCCTGACTTTC	CSVQVSGANVLTF
TRBJ2-5	-	TRBV12-3/TRBV12-4	-	TGTGCCAGCAGTTCACCACCCGGAAGGGAAGAGGAAGAGACCCAGTACTTC	CASSSPPGREEEETQYF
TRBJ2-1	few	TRBV7-2	TRBD1	TGTGCCAGCAGCGAAAGACAGGGGAATTCTAATGAGCAGTTCTTC	CASSERQGNSNEQFF
TRBJ2-6	-	TRBV7-3	-	TGTGCCAGCAGCCCGCAAGGGGGAAAAGGCTCTGGGGCCAACGTCCTGACTTTC	CASSPQGGKGSGANVLTF
TRBJ1-2	-	TRBV5-1	TRBD1	TGCGCCAGCAGCCTGACAGGGACAATAGATGGCTACACCTTC	CASSLTGTIDGYTF
TRBJ2-7	-	TRBV20-1	-	TGCAGTGCTAGAGATGGCAGGTTCTACGAGCAGTACTTC	CSARDGRFYEQYF
TRBJ2-2	-	TRBV21-1	-	TGTGCCAGGGCAGCCGGCGGGAGCTGTACCGGGGAGCTGTTTTTT	CARAAGGSCTGELFF
TRBJ2-2	few	TRBV12-5	-	TGTGCTAGTGGTTTGTCGGAGTGGTCGAACACCGGGGAGCTGTTTTTT	CASGLSEWSNTGELFF
TRBJ2-1	-	TRBV6-5	-	TGTGCCAGCAGTTATGGTGCCCCTAGCCTTAATGAGCAGTTCTTC	CASSYGAPSLNEQFF
TRBJ1-2	-	TRBV7-9	-	TGTGCCAGCAGCCCGCGACTAGACGGAGGCTACACCTTC	CASSPRLDGGYTF
TRBJ1-1	-	TRBV19	TRBD1	TGTGCCAGTAGTCCAGGACAGGTGGGGACTGAAGCTTTCTTT	CASSPGQVGTEAFF
TRBJ2-4	-	TRBV11-2	-	TGTGCCAGCAGCCGGTGGACAGAGAAAGTGCTAGCCAAAAACATTCAGTACTTC	CASSRWTEKVLAKNIQYF
TRBJ2-1	-	TRBV29-1	-	TGCAGCGTAGGCCTCCTAGGGTCCTACAATGAGCAGTTCTTC	CSVGLLGSYNEQFF
TRBJ2-4	few	TRBV5-4	-	TGTGCCAGCAGCGCCGGGTCCCTCGGGATTCAGTACTTC	CASSAGSLGIQYF
TRBJ2-1	-	TRBV20-1	-	TGCAGTGCTAGAGATAGTGGTAGCCATCGTTGGAATGAGCAGTTCTTC	CSARDSGSHRWNEQFF
TRBJ1-4	-	TRBV5-4	-	TGTGCCAGCAGCCCGGGTTTAGCCAATGAAAAACTGTTTTTT	CASSPGLANEKLFF
TRBJ1-4	-	TRBV5-1	-	TGCGCCAGCAGCTTTATCACTAATGAAAAACTGTTTTTT	CASSFITNEKLFF
TRBJ2-3	-	TRBV19	TRBD2	TGTGCCCCCCGAGGGAGGGTGGCAGATACGCAGTATTTT	CAPRGRVADTQYF
TRBJ2-7	-	TRBV12-3/TRBV12-4	TRBD2	TGTGCCAGCAGTTTCGGCCTAGCGGCTTTCTACGAGCAGTACTTC	CASSFGLAAFYEQYF
TRBJ2-1	-	TRBV6-2/TRBV6-3	TRBD2	TGTGCCAGCAGTTTTACTAGCGGGAGAATGAATGAGCAGTTCTTC	CASSFTSGRMNEQFF
TRBJ2-3	-	TRBV6-5	-	TGTGCCAGCAGTTCCCCATGGGCGGCCGGTGATTATACGCAGTATTTT	CASSSPWAAGDYTQYF
TRBJ1-6	few	TRBV6-2/TRBV6-3	TRBD1	TGTGCCAGCAGCCCGGGACAGGAGCATTCACCCCTCCACTTT	CASSPGQEHSPLHF
TRBJ2-3	-	TRBV12-3/TRBV12-4	TRBD1	TGTGCCAGCAGTTCTGGGACAGGGGAACTTAGGACAGATACGCAGTATTTT	CASSSGTGELRTDTQYF
TRBJ2-1	many	TRBV2	-	TGTGCCAGCAGTGAAGCGACAAGGGTCTCCTACAATGAGCAGTTCTTC	CASSEATRVSYNEQFF
TRBJ2-3	few	TRBV7-8	TRBD1	TGTGCCAGCAGCTTAGCGGGACAGGGGGCGCTTCCAGATACGCAGTATTTT	CASSLAGQGALPDTQYF
TRBJ2-4	-	TRBV6-2/TRBV6-3	TRBD1	TGTGCCAGCAGTTCTACAGGGGTTATGGCCAAAAACATTCAGTACTTC	CASSSTGVMAKNIQYF
TRBJ2-1	-	TRBV5-1	TRBD2	TGCGCCAGCAGCCGACCCCAGCGGGAGGCCGGCAATGAGCAGTTCTTC	CASSRPQREAGNEQFF
TRBJ2-3	-	TRBV10-3	-	TGTGCCATCAGAAGTAGCGAGAACCTTCGCACAGATACGCAGTATTTT	CAIRSSENLRTDTQYF
TRBJ2-1	-	TRBV5-1	-	TGCGCCAGCAGCCTGACACGGGAGCAGTTCTTC	CASSLTREQFF
TRBJ1-2	-	TRBV4-2	-	TGTGCCAGCAGCCAAGACCGGGAGGGTTTTTATGGCTACACCTTC	CASSQDREGFYGYTF
TRBJ2-3	few	TRBV7-8	-	TGTGCCAGCAGCCCCCGACCCGGGACTGGGGCTCGTACGCAGTATTTT	CASSPRPGTGARTQYF
TRBJ2-7	few	TRBV24-1	TRBD1	TGTGCCACCAGTGCCCAGACAGGGGCGGTCGAGCAGTACTTC	CATSAQTGAVEQYF
TRBJ2-1	-	TRBV24-1	TRBD2	TGTGCCACCAGTGATCCGAGCGGGAGGGGCAGAGGAGCCAATGAGCAGTTCTTC	CATSDPSGRGRGANEQFF
TRBJ2-1	-	TRBV29-1	TRBD2	TGCAGCGTTGTCCCACCTAGCGGGAGCTTGGATGAGCAGTTCTTC	CSVVPPSGSLDEQFF
TRBJ2-5	-	TRBV29-1	-	TGCAGAGCCGGGACAAAAAAAGAGACCCAGTACTTC	CRAGTKKETQYF
TRBJ1-1	few	TRBV5-5	-	TGTGCCAGCAGCCCCGGGGGGCGTCATATGAACACTGAAGCTTTCTTT	CASSPGGRHMNTEAFF
TRBJ2-2	few	TRBV27	TRBD2	TGTGCCAGCCTTTCAAGACTAGCGGGAGTCGCCGGGGAGCTGTTTTTT	CASLSRLAGVAGELFF
TRBJ1-3	once	TRBV4-3	-	TGCGCCAGCAGCCAAGATTTGGGCCCAGGGGCCATATATTTT	CASSQDLGPGAIYF
TRBJ2-1	few	TRBV12-3/TRBV12-4	TRBD2	TGTGCCAGCAGTTTGAGGGTAGCGGGAGTCAATGAGCAGTTCTTC	CASSLRVAGVNEQFF